This TCR beta chain was found in a study of blood T cell repertoires in COVID-19. The CDR3 has 16 residues. Trimming at V came to 6 bases and at J to 2 bases, leaving 9 bases not matched to a gene. CDR1 SNHLY and CDR2 FYNNEI come from the germline V gene. This table comes from immunoSEQ multiplex PCR, and its TCRdb copy is limited to in-frame clones, with some not included. The sample records hundreds of thousands of clones, approximately 83% being singletons. Participants spanned ages about 18 to 90 years and resided in 24 US areas. Donors were grouped by their self-reported clinical history. The source material was PBMCs or T cells enriched from blood (not recorded which). The chain uses TRBV2 and TRBJ2-2; 7 bases agree with TRBD2. This sequence originates from a woman aged 55 to 70 who had recovered from COVID-19. Here the CDR3 reads CASSILAVFNTGELFF. For the CDR3, the DNA is TGTGCCAGCAGCATTCTAGCGGTTTTCAACACCGGGGAGCTGTTTTTT.